This entry lists 10 T cell receptor beta chains sequenced from one sample in a study of neoadjuvant anti-PD-1 for oral cavity cancer. Time point specified: after neoadjuvant nivolumab, at surgical resection. Measured with immunoSEQ multiplex PCR; TCRdb has only the in-frame clones, and not every one. The data contain nearly 15,000 clones, roughly 40% of them seen just once; the ten biggest clones take up 35% to 50%. Sequenced here: tumor tissue, sampled after nivolumab (anti-PD-1) treatment. The receptor set was obtained from a person aged 40-85 years with oral cavity squamous cell carcinoma.

The rearrangement links TRBV27 to TRBJ2-5; D ambiguous. The CDR3 contains 12 residues. The germline CDR1 and CDR2 sequences are MNHEY and SMNVEV (reference sequence). Trimming took off 5 bases at V and 7 bases at J, with 11 bases between the two ends. The CDR3 region is CASSPPIGTQYF. In nucleotides, the CDR3 is TGTGCCAGCAGTCCCCCTATAGGGACCCAGTACTTC.

CDR3 bases: TGCAGCGTTGAAGAGGGGCGGCAGTTCTTC. Its translation is CSVEEGRQFF. The chain joins TRBV29-1 to TRBJ2-1, with D possibly TRBD1 on 5 matching bases. Trimming pared 0 bases from V and 12 bases from J, leaving 6 bases between. Germline-derived CDR1 and CDR2 are SQVTM and ANQGSEA. This CDR3 has 10 residues.

This sequence joins TRBV10-3 and TRBJ2-2, with TRBD1 matching 7 bases. This CDR3 has 16 residues. Germline V gene data show CDR1 as ENHRY and CDR2 as SYGVKD. Germline trimming cut 4 bases from V and 0 bases from J; bases unmatched to any gene: 5. The CDR3 sequence: CAISAVTGSNTGELFF. The CDR3, as DNA: TGTGCCATCAGTGCAGTGACAGGGTCGAACACCGGGGAGCTGTTTTTT.

The sample holds a few counts of this clone. The J gene is TRBJ1-2, the V gene TRBV19; TRBD1 agrees at 9 bases. V was clipped by 5 bases and J by 2 bases; unmatched bases: 3. Looked up from germline, CDR1 is LNHDA and CDR2 is SQIVND (reference sequence). The CDR3 is 14 residues long. The CDR3 sequence: CASSVQGANYGYTF. The CDR3 nucleotides read TGTGCCAGTAGTGTACAGGGGGCCAACTATGGCTACACCTTC. Combining the CDR3 with reference TRBV19 and TRBJ1-2 gives the whole variable domain DGGITQSPKYLFRKEGQNVTLSCEQNLNHDAMYWYRQDPGQGLRLIYYSQIVNDFQKGDIAEGYSVSREKKESFPLTVTSAQKNPTAFYLCASSVQGANYGYTFGSGTRLTVV.

V usage is TRBV5-6 and J usage is TRBJ1-1; TRBD1 is a possible D gene (5 bases). Per the germline V gene, CDR1 is SGHDT and CDR2 is YYEEEE. This CDR3 contains 15 residues. Trimming took 6 bases from V and 5 from J, leaving 20 bases between them. This CDR3 reads CASMLRVLRTTEAFF. The CDR3 region has the DNA TGTGCCAGCATGCTAAGGGTTTTGAGGACAACTGAAGCTTTCTTT. Full variable domain (missing parts from reference TRBV5-6 and TRBJ1-1): DAGVTQSPTHLIKTRGQQVTLRCSPKSGHDTVSWYQQALGQGPQFIFQYYEEEERQRGNFPDRFSGHQFPNYSSELNVNALLLGDSALYLCASMLRVLRTTEAFFGQGTRLTVV.

This rearrangement joins TRBV28 to TRBJ1-1; no clear D gene. CDR1 and CDR2 (germline): MDHEN, SYDVKM. This CDR3 spans 14 amino acids. Between the trimmed V and J ends, which lost 3 bases and 1 base, there was a span of 9 bases. The CDR3 region has the DNA TGTGCCAGCAGTTTCCGGACGCGGAACACTGAAGCTTTCTTT. It encodes CASSFRTRNTEAFF.

This rearrangement joins TRBV5-1 to TRBJ1-6; D unresolved. The CDR3 extends over 16 amino acids. Trimming pared 4 bases from V and 5 bases from J, leaving 16 bases between. In germline, CDR1 is SGHRS, CDR2 YFSETQ. CDR3 residues: CASSPPGPGNNSPLHF. For the CDR3, the DNA is TGCGCCAGCAGCCCCCCGGGTCCTGGAAATAATTCACCCCTCCACTTT.

For the CDR3, the DNA is TGTGCCAGCAGCCAACTAGCGGGGGGGACCTACGAGCAGTACTTC. It is translated as CASSQLAGGTYEQYF. This chain connects TRBV5-6 to TRBJ2-7; 13 bases match TRBD2. CDR1 and CDR2 (germline): SGHDT, YYEEEE. The V gene end was trimmed by 4 bases and the J gene end by 2 bases; junction bases not matched to a gene: 3. The CDR3 is 15 residues long.

This clone appeared once. This chain links TRBV4-3 with TRBJ2-7; TRBD1 agrees at 9 bases. The V gene end was trimmed by 4 bases and the J gene end by 4 bases; junction bases not matched to a gene: 5. The CDR3 extends over 14 amino acids. CDR1 LGHNA and CDR2 YSLEER come from the germline V gene. The CDR3 sequence: CASSPGTGYYEQYF. In DNA form, the CDR3 reads TGCGCCAGCAGCCCCGGGACAGGGTATTACGAGCAGTACTTC.

This clone was seen a few times. V is TRBV6-5 and J is TRBJ2-2, with a tentative D call TRBD1 (6 bases). Germline CDR1 reads MNHEY; CDR2 reads SVGAGI. V gave up 0 bases and J gave up 6 bases, with 8 bases separating them. This CDR3 comprises 14 residues. This CDR3 reads CASSYSKGAGELFF. CDR3 bases: TGTGCCAGCAGTTACTCGAAGGGGGCCGGGGAGCTGTTTTTT.